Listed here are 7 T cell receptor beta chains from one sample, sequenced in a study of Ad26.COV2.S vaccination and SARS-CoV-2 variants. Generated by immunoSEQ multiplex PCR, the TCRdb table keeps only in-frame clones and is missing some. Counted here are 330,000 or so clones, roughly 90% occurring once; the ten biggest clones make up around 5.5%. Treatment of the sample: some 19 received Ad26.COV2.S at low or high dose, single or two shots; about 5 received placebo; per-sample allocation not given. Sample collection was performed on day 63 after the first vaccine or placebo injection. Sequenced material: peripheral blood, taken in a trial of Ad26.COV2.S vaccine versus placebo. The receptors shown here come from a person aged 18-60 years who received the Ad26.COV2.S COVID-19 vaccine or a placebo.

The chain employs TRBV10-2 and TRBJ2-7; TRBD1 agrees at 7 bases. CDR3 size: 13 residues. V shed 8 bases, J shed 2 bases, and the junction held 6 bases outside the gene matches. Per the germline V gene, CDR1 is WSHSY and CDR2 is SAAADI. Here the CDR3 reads CASEPGQTYEQYF. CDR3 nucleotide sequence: TGCGCCAGCGAACCGGGACAGACCTACGAGCAGTACTTC.

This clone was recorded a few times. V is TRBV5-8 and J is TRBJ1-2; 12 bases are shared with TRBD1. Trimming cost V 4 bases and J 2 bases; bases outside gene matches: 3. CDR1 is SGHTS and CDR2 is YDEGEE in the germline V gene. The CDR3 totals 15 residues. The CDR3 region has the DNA TGTGCCAGCAGCCCCGGGACAGGGGGCAACTATGGCTACACCTTC. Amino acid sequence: CASSPGTGGNYGYTF. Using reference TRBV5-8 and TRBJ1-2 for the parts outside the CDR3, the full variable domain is EAGVTQSPTHLIKTRGQQATLRCSPISGHTSVYWYQQALGLGLQFLLWYDEGEERNRGNFPPRFSGRQFPNYSSELNVNALELEDSALYLCASSPGTGGNYGYTFGSGTRLTVV.

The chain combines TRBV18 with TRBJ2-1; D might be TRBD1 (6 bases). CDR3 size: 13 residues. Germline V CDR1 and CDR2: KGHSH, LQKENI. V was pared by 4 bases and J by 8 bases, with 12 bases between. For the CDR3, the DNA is TGTGCCAGCTCACGACTCGAGGGGGATGAGCAGTTCTTC. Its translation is CASSRLEGDEQFF.

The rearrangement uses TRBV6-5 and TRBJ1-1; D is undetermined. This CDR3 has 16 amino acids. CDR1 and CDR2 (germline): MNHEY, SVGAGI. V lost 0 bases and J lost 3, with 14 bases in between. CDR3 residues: CASSYSNTIGYTEAFF. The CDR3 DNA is TGTGCCAGCAGTTACTCGAATACGATCGGGTACACTGAAGCTTTCTTT.

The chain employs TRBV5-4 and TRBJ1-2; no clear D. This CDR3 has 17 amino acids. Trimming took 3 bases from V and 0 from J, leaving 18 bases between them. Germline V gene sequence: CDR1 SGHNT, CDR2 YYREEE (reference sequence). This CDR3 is CASSSVGWSGANYGYTF. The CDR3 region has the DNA TGTGCCAGCAGCTCGGTGGGTTGGAGCGGAGCTAACTATGGCTACACCTTC.

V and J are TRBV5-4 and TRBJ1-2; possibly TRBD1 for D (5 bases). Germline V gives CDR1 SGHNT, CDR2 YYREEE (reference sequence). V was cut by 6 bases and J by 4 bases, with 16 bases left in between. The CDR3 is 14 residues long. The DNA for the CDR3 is TGTGCCAGCACCCCGCTCGGGGGGGTCTATGGCTACACCTTC. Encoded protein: CASTPLGGVYGYTF.

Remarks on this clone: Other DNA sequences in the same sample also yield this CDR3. CDR3: CASRGQLNTEAFF. The CDR3 DNA reads as TGTGCCAGCAGAGGACAGTTAAACACTGAAGCTTTCTTT. This chain joins TRBV27 and TRBJ1-1; possible D gene TRBD1, 6 bases. The V and J ends lost 6 bases and 2 bases respectively, with 10 bases between them. CDR1 is MNHEY, CDR2 SMNVEV, per germline (reference sequence). CDR3 length: 13 residues.